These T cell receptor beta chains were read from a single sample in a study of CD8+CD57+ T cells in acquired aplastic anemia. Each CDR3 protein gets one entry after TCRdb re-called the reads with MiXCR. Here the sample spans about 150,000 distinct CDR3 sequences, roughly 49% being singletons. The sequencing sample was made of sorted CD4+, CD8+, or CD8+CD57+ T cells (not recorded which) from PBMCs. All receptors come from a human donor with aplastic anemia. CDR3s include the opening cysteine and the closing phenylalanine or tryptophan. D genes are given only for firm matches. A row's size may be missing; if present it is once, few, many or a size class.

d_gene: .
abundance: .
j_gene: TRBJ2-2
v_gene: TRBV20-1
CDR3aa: CSARDLGGGELFF
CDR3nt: TGCAGTGCTAGAGATTTAGGGGGCGGGGAGCTGTTTTTT

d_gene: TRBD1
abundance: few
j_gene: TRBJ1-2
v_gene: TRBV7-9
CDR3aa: CASSLGGTGSFGYTF
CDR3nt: TGTGCCAGCAGCTTAGGTGGGACAGGGAGTTTTGGCTACACCTTC

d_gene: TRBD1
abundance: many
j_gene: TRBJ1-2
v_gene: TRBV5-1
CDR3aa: CATKDRAVYTF
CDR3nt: TGCGCCACCAAGGACAGGGCGGTCTACACCTTC

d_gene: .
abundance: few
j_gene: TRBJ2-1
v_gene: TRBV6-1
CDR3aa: CASSERAGDFNEQFF
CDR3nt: TGTGCCAGCAGTGAAAGGGCAGGGGATTTCAATGAGCAGTTCTTC

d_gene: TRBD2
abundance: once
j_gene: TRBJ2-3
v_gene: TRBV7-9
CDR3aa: CASSGGGATDTQYF
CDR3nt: TGTGCCAGCAGCGGCGGGGGGGCGACAGATACGCAGTATTTT

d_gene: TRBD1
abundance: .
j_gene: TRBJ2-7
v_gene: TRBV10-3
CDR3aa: CAVSPDRDTFSYEQYF
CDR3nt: TGTGCCGTATCCCCGGACAGGGACACCTTCTCCTACGAGCAGTACTTC

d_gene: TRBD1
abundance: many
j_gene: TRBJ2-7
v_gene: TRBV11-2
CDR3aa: CASSLGDRNYEQYF
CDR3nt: TGTGCCAGCAGCTTAGGGGACAGGAACTACGAGCAGTACTTC

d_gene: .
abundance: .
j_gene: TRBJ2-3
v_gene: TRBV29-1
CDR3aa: CSVSGGLSTDTQYF
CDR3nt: TGCAGCGTCTCAGGGGGACTATCCACAGATACGCAGTATTTT

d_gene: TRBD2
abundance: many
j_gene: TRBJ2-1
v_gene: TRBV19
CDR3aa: CASSIPGGDYNEQFF
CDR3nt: TGTGCCAGTAGTATCCCGGGGGGAGACTACAATGAGCAGTTCTTC

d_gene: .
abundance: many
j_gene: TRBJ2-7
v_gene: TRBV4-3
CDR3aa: CASSPGVRGQYEQYF
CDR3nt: TGCGCCAGCAGCCCAGGGGTCCGGGGCCAATACGAGCAGTACTTC

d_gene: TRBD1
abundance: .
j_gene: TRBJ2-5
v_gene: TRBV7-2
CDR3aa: CASSLGGTGQETQYF
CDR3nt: TGTGCCAGCAGCTTAGGAGGGACAGGTCAAGAGACCCAGTACTTC

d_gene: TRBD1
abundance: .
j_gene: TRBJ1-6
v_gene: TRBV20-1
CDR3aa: CSAGSLGTGGNSPLHF
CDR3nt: TGCAGTGCTGGATCCCTAGGGACAGGGGGGAATTCACCCCTCCACTTT

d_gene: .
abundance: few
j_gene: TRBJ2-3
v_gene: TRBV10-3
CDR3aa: CAISALGGPPDTQYF
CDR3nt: TGTGCCATCAGTGCCCTCGGAGGGCCCCCAGATACGCAGTATTTT

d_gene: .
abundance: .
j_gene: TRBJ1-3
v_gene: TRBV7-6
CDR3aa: CASSLLGSGNTIYF
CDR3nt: TGTGCCAGCAGCTTATTGGGCTCGGGAAACACCATATATTTT

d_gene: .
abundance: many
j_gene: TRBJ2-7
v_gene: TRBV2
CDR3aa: CASSGNRYEQYF
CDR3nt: TGTGCCAGCAGTGGTAATCGGTACGAGCAGTACTTC

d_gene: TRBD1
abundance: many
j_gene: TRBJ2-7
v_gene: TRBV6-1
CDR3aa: CASSFLQGMSSYEQYF
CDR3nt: TGTGCCAGCAGCTTCCTACAGGGGATGAGCTCCTACGAGCAGTACTTC

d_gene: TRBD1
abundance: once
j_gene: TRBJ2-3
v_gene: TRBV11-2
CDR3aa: CASSLMRQGEDTQYF
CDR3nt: TGTGCCAGCAGCTTAATGAGACAGGGGGAAGATACGCAGTATTTT

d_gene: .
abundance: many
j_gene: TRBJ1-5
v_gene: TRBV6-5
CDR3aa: CASSYSEYSNQPQHF
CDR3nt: TGTGCCAGCAGTTACTCAGAATATAGCAATCAGCCCCAGCATTTT

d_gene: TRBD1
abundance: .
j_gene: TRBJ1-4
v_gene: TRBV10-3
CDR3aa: CAIKGTGDEKLFF
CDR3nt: TGTGCCATCAAAGGGACAGGGGATGAAAAACTGTTTTTT

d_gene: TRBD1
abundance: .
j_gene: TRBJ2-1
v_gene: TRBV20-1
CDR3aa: CSARTGAREQFF
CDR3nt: TGCAGTGCTAGGACAGGGGCTCGAGAGCAGTTCTTC

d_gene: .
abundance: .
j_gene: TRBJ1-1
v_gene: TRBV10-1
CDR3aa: CASSEVEMGRRMDTEAFF
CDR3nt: TGCGCCAGCAGTGAGGTGGAGATGGGGAGGAGGATGGACACTGAAGCTTTCTTT

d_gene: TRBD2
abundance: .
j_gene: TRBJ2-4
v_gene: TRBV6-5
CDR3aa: CASSPGLGDIQYF
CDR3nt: TGTGCCAGCAGTCCGGGACTAGGAGACATTCAGTACTTC

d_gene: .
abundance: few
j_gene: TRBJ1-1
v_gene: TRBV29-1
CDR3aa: CSVDEGTEAFF
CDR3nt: TGCAGCGTTGATGAAGGGACTGAAGCTTTCTTT

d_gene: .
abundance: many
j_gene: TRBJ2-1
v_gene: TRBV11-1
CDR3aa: CASSLFISGVYNEQFF
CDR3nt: TGTGCCAGCAGCTTATTTATTAGCGGAGTATACAATGAGCAGTTCTTC

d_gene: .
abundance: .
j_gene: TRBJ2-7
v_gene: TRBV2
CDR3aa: CATLGHTLGYEQYF
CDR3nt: TGTGCCACTTTGGGACACACACTTGGCTACGAGCAGTACTTC

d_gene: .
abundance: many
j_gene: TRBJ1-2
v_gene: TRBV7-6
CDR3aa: CASSLRSLWGAPNYGYTF
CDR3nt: TGTGCCAGCAGCTTAAGGTCCCTGTGGGGGGCACCTAACTATGGCTACACCTTC